A selection of T cell receptor beta chains follows, all from one sample in a study of control samples from healthy donors and cancer patients. TCRdb's copy holds only in-frame clones and misses some; the assay was immunoSEQ multiplex PCR. Altogether approximately 140,000 clones are present, roughly 90% being singletons, with the ten largest covering about 10%. The specimen was blood. These receptors came from a man under 40 in good health. Each CDR3 is given with its conserved first and last residue. D genes are given only for firm matches. Clone size is stated in some rows and not others, as once, few, many or a class when expanded.

>13|once|-|TRBJ2-1|TRBV11-3
CASSLETDNEQFF
TGTGCCAGCAGCTTAGAGACAGACAATGAGCAGTTCTTC
>14|-|-|TRBJ1-3|TRBV28
CASSLTGTGNTIYF
TGTGCCAGCAGTTTAACAGGGACGGGAAACACCATATATTTT
>16|-|TRBD1|TRBJ1-2|TRBV28
CASSLGTGFLFPRYTF
TGTGCCAGCAGTTTAGGGACAGGGTTTCTGTTCCCGCGCTACACCTTC
>11|-|-|TRBJ1-2|TRBV7-9
CAAVSNYGYTF
TGTGCAGCCGTATCAAACTATGGCTACACCTTC
>14|-|-|TRBJ1-1|TRBV4-2
CASSQPRDNTEAFF
TGTGCCAGCAGCCAACCCAGGGACAACACTGAAGCTTTCTTT
>14|-|-|TRBJ1-1|TRBV11-1
CASSTGRVSTEAFF
TGTGCCAGCAGCACCGGGAGGGTTAGCACTGAAGCTTTCTTT
>12|-|-|TRBJ2-7|TRBV2
CASTLSPYEQYF
TGTGCCAGCACCCTGTCCCCCTACGAGCAGTACTTC
>16|few|TRBD2|TRBJ2-7|TRBV20-1
CSASEGLADSSYEQYF
TGCAGTGCTAGTGAGGGACTAGCGGACAGCTCCTACGAGCAGTACTTC
>15|once|-|TRBJ1-2|TRBV28
CASSLRSRSPRGYTF
TGTGCCAGCAGTTTAAGGTCCAGATCGCCACGGGGGTACACCTTC
>11|-|-|TRBJ2-2|TRBV29-1
CSVAGGGELFF
TGCAGCGTCGCCGGCGGCGGGGAGCTGTTTTTT
>12|-|-|TRBJ1-1|TRBV7-2
CASSLTGTEAFF
TGTGCCAGCAGCTTAACGGGCACTGAAGCTTTCTTT
>13|once|-|TRBJ1-1|TRBV2
CASSLTGYTEAFF
TGTGCCAGCAGTTTGACAGGCTACACTGAAGCTTTCTTT
>14|-|-|TRBJ1-1|TRBV5-1
CASSSKALNTEAFF
TGCGCCAGCAGCTCGAAGGCACTGAACACTGAAGCTTTCTTT
>14|-|-|TRBJ2-7|TRBV5-5
CASTGSVRSYEQYF
TGTGCCAGTACCGGGAGCGTGCGGTCCTACGAGCAGTACTTC
>14|-|-|TRBJ2-1|TRBV18
CASSPDSRYNEQFF
TGTGCCAGCTCACCTGACAGCCGCTACAATGAGCAGTTCTTC
>15|-|-|TRBJ1-2|TRBV19
CASSIDTGTNYGYTF
TGTGCCAGTAGTATTGATACAGGGACGAACTATGGCTACACCTTC
>13|-|-|TRBJ1-1|TRBV12-3/TRBV12-4
CASSPSSVPGAFF
TGTGCCAGCAGTCCGTCCTCTGTCCCCGGAGCTTTCTTT
>15|-|-|TRBJ1-5|TRBV28
CASSFRGLGNQPQHF
TGTGCCAGCAGTTTCAGGGGTTTGGGCAATCAGCCCCAGCATTTT
>13|-|-|TRBJ2-3|TRBV27
CASSRKGEENKYF
TGTGCCAGCAGTCGGAAAGGGGAAGAGAATAAATATTTT
>16|-|-|TRBJ1-4|TRBV6-1
CASSANVMATNEKLFF
TGTGCCAGCAGTGCCAACGTCATGGCAACTAATGAAAAACTGTTTTTT
>16|-|-|TRBJ2-3|TRBV6-2/TRBV6-3
CASSYSIEPQGDTQYF
TGTGCCAGCAGTTACTCGATCGAGCCCCAGGGAGATACGCAGTATTTT
>15|-|TRBD2|TRBJ2-7|TRBV7-2
CASSRPRRGDYEQYF
TGTGCCAGCAGCCGCCCCCGGCGGGGGGACTACGAGCAGTACTTC
>13|-|-|TRBJ2-7|TRBV28
CASSLGRVDEQYF
TGTGCCAGCAGCTTGGGCAGGGTAGACGAGCAGTACTTC